The rows below give T cell receptor beta chains drawn from one sample of a study of beta chain features in type 1 diabetes. TCRdb's copy holds only in-frame clones and misses some; the assay was immunoSEQ multiplex PCR. The repertoire has some 44,000 clones, roughly 70% of them found once; the top ten carry about 2%. Sequenced input: Tregs from blood. All receptors come from a young woman with type 1 diabetes. The CDR3 runs from the conserved cysteine through the conserved F or W. The D gene is left open where the match is weak. Where a row states a size, it is once, few, many or the class of an expanded clone; other rows omit it.

J gene: TRBJ1-2
CDR3 length: 15
D gene: NA
V gene: TRBV28
clone size: NA
CDR3 protein: CASGSLPSRTEGYTF
CDR3 DNA: TGTGCCAGCGGGAGTTTACCCTCAAGGACAGAGGGCTACACCTTC

J gene: TRBJ1-6
CDR3 length: 16
D gene: NA
V gene: TRBV19
clone size: NA
CDR3 protein: CASRPDSRPLYSPLHF
CDR3 DNA: TGTGCCAGTAGGCCGGACAGTCGGCCCCTTTATTCACCCCTCCACTTT

J gene: TRBJ2-1
CDR3 length: 16
D gene: TRBD2
V gene: TRBV30
clone size: NA
CDR3 protein: CAWSAPRTSGRIRQFF
CDR3 DNA: TGTGCCTGGAGTGCCCCACGGACTAGCGGGAGGATCCGGCAGTTCTTC

J gene: TRBJ2-7
CDR3 length: 15
D gene: TRBD2
V gene: TRBV2
clone size: NA
CDR3 protein: CASSESSGGSYEQYF
CDR3 DNA: TGTGCCAGCAGTGAATCTAGCGGGGGTTCCTACGAGCAGTACTTC

J gene: TRBJ1-5
CDR3 length: 16
D gene: TRBD1
V gene: TRBV5-6
clone size: few
CDR3 protein: CASSLRGFQPNQPQHF
CDR3 DNA: TGTGCCAGCAGCCTCAGGGGGTTCCAGCCCAATCAGCCCCAGCATTTT

J gene: TRBJ1-1
CDR3 length: 15
D gene: NA
V gene: TRBV5-1
clone size: NA
CDR3 protein: CASSLGGVFNTEAFF
CDR3 DNA: TGCGCCAGCAGCTTGGGCGGGGTTTTCAACACTGAAGCTTTCTTT

J gene: TRBJ2-1
CDR3 length: 12
D gene: TRBD1
V gene: TRBV18
clone size: NA
CDR3 protein: CASSPMGTGQFF
CDR3 DNA: TGTGCCAGCTCACCAATGGGGACAGGGCAGTTCTTC

J gene: TRBJ1-4
CDR3 length: 14
D gene: NA
V gene: TRBV28
clone size: few
CDR3 protein: CASALWQSGEKLFF
CDR3 DNA: TGTGCCAGCGCCCTCTGGCAATCAGGGGAAAAACTGTTTTTT

J gene: TRBJ2-2
CDR3 length: 13
D gene: NA
V gene: TRBV10-2
clone size: NA
CDR3 protein: CASRLRETGELFF
CDR3 DNA: TGCGCCAGCAGGCTTAGAGAGACCGGGGAGCTGTTTTTT

J gene: TRBJ2-7
CDR3 length: 14
D gene: NA
V gene: TRBV7-9
clone size: NA
CDR3 protein: CASSFTGWSYEQYF
CDR3 DNA: TGTGCCAGCAGCTTCACAGGGTGGTCCTACGAGCAGTACTTC

J gene: TRBJ1-1
CDR3 length: 14
D gene: TRBD1
V gene: TRBV19
clone size: few
CDR3 protein: CASRFGQGGTEAFF
CDR3 DNA: TGTGCCAGCCGCTTCGGACAGGGAGGTACTGAAGCTTTCTTT

J gene: TRBJ2-2
CDR3 length: 15
D gene: NA
V gene: TRBV7-3
clone size: once
CDR3 protein: CASSLLQGGTGELFF
CDR3 DNA: TGTGCCAGCAGCTTATTGCAGGGTGGGACCGGGGAGCTGTTTTTT

J gene: TRBJ2-1
CDR3 length: 14
D gene: NA
V gene: TRBV11-3
clone size: NA
CDR3 protein: CASSLEGAGDKQFF
CDR3 DNA: TGTGCCAGCAGCTTAGAAGGGGCAGGGGACAAGCAGTTCTTC

J gene: TRBJ2-1
CDR3 length: 15
D gene: TRBD2
V gene: TRBV7-2
clone size: few
CDR3 protein: CASSSGLAGTDEQFF
CDR3 DNA: TGTGCCAGCAGCTCGGGACTAGCGGGGACGGATGAGCAGTTCTTC

J gene: TRBJ1-2
CDR3 length: 13
D gene: NA
V gene: TRBV7-2
clone size: NA
CDR3 protein: CASSSPGVWGYTF
CDR3 DNA: TGTGCCAGCAGCTCCCCAGGGGTTTGGGGCTACACCTTC

J gene: TRBJ2-3
CDR3 length: 14
D gene: TRBD1
V gene: TRBV25-1
clone size: NA
CDR3 protein: CASSFGTGTDTQYF
CDR3 DNA: TGTGCCAGCTCTTTTGGGACAGGCACAGATACGCAGTATTTT

J gene: TRBJ2-1
CDR3 length: 14
D gene: NA
V gene: TRBV7-8
clone size: NA
CDR3 protein: CASIIGFSYNEQFF
CDR3 DNA: TGTGCCAGCATTATCGGGTTTTCCTACAATGAGCAGTTCTTC

J gene: TRBJ2-2
CDR3 length: 15
D gene: TRBD2
V gene: TRBV6-5
clone size: NA
CDR3 protein: CASSLTSGNTGELFF
CDR3 DNA: TGTGCCAGCAGCCTCACTAGCGGGAACACCGGGGAGCTGTTTTTT

J gene: TRBJ1-2
CDR3 length: 16
D gene: NA
V gene: TRBV11-2
clone size: few
CDR3 protein: CASSLIRRAGDYGYTF
CDR3 DNA: TGTGCCAGCAGCTTAATCCGCCGGGCAGGGGACTATGGCTACACCTTC

J gene: TRBJ1-2
CDR3 length: 14
D gene: TRBD1
V gene: TRBV9
clone size: NA
CDR3 protein: CASSTLGQGRGYTF
CDR3 DNA: TGTGCCAGCAGCACCCTGGGACAGGGGAGGGGCTACACCTTC

J gene: TRBJ1-5
CDR3 length: 13
D gene: NA
V gene: TRBV29-1
clone size: NA
CDR3 protein: CSVEVDSNQPQHF
CDR3 DNA: TGCAGCGTTGAAGTAGATAGCAATCAGCCCCAGCATTTT

J gene: TRBJ2-3
CDR3 length: 14
D gene: TRBD2
V gene: TRBV25-1
clone size: NA
CDR3 protein: CASSSSGGADTQYF
CDR3 DNA: TGTGCCAGCAGCTCTAGCGGGGGAGCGGATACGCAGTATTTT

J gene: TRBJ2-4
CDR3 length: 15
D gene: TRBD2
V gene: TRBV2
clone size: NA
CDR3 protein: CASSGNSGRINIQYF
CDR3 DNA: TGTGCCAGCAGTGGTAATAGCGGGAGAATAAACATTCAGTACTTC

J gene: TRBJ1-2
CDR3 length: 13
D gene: TRBD1
V gene: TRBV19
clone size: few
CDR3 protein: CATSGTGDYGYTF
CDR3 DNA: TGTGCCACTTCCGGGACAGGGGACTATGGCTACACCTTC

J gene: TRBJ1-1
CDR3 length: 13
D gene: NA
V gene: TRBV5-1
clone size: NA
CDR3 protein: CASSLSRGTEAFF
CDR3 DNA: TGCGCCAGCAGCTTATCCAGGGGTACTGAAGCTTTCTTT

J gene: TRBJ1-2
CDR3 length: 16
D gene: TRBD1
V gene: TRBV6-1
clone size: NA
CDR3 protein: CASSGPGTGGRYGYTF
CDR3 DNA: TGTGCCAGCAGTGGACCCGGGACAGGGGGTCGCTATGGCTACACCTTC

J gene: TRBJ2-7
CDR3 length: 14
D gene: TRBD1
V gene: TRBV2
clone size: NA
CDR3 protein: CASSEDRKVYEQYF
CDR3 DNA: TGTGCCAGCAGTGAGGACAGGAAAGTTTACGAGCAGTACTTC

J gene: TRBJ2-1
CDR3 length: 16
D gene: NA
V gene: TRBV5-1
clone size: once
CDR3 protein: CASSLEGDSSYNEQFF
CDR3 DNA: TGCGCCAGCAGCTTGGAAGGGGATAGCTCCTACAATGAGCAGTTCTTC

J gene: TRBJ1-2
CDR3 length: 15
D gene: NA
V gene: TRBV18
clone size: once
CDR3 protein: CASSIRAGNVDGYTF
CDR3 DNA: TGTGCCAGCTCTATTCGAGCAGGCAACGTTGACGGCTACACCTTC

J gene: TRBJ1-1
CDR3 length: 11
D gene: TRBD1
V gene: TRBV27
clone size: NA
CDR3 protein: CASSKGQGSFF
CDR3 DNA: TGTGCCAGCAGTAAAGGACAGGGTTCTTTCTTT

J gene: TRBJ2-7
CDR3 length: 16
D gene: NA
V gene: TRBV7-6
clone size: NA
CDR3 protein: CASSLGGGGGTYEQYF
CDR3 DNA: TGTGCCAGCAGCTTAGGAGGCGGGGGCGGCACCTACGAGCAGTACTTC

J gene: TRBJ2-5
CDR3 length: 16
D gene: TRBD2
V gene: TRBV25-1
clone size: NA
CDR3 protein: CASSGGTSGIQETQYF
CDR3 DNA: TGTGCCAGCAGTGGGGGGACTAGCGGAATCCAAGAGACCCAGTACTTC

J gene: TRBJ2-5
CDR3 length: 15
D gene: NA
V gene: TRBV6-5
clone size: NA
CDR3 protein: CASRNRGGFFETQYF
CDR3 DNA: TGTGCCAGCAGGAACAGGGGAGGCTTTTTCGAGACCCAGTACTTC

J gene: TRBJ2-1
CDR3 length: 14
D gene: NA
V gene: TRBV9
clone size: few
CDR3 protein: CASSGVDWLNEQFF
CDR3 DNA: TGTGCCAGCAGCGGGGTGGACTGGCTTAATGAGCAGTTCTTC

J gene: TRBJ1-5
CDR3 length: 13
D gene: TRBD1
V gene: TRBV6-6
clone size: NA
CDR3 protein: CATGDRGYQPQHF
CDR3 DNA: TGTGCCACGGGGGACAGGGGTTATCAGCCCCAGCATTTT

J gene: TRBJ2-7
CDR3 length: 15
D gene: TRBD2
V gene: TRBV7-2
clone size: NA
CDR3 protein: CASSLGLAGAYEQYF
CDR3 DNA: TGTGCCAGCAGCTTAGGACTAGCGGGCGCTTACGAGCAGTACTTC

J gene: TRBJ1-5
CDR3 length: 16
D gene: TRBD1
V gene: TRBV6-1
clone size: NA
CDR3 protein: CASSEEDRGRRRPQHF
CDR3 DNA: TGTGCCAGCAGTGAAGAAGACAGGGGGCGAAGAAGGCCCCAGCATTTT

J gene: TRBJ2-5
CDR3 length: 14
D gene: NA
V gene: TRBV9
clone size: NA
CDR3 protein: CASSAGQSRETQYF
CDR3 DNA: TGTGCCAGCAGCGCAGGACAGTCCCGGGAGACCCAGTACTTC

J gene: TRBJ1-2
CDR3 length: 16
D gene: NA
V gene: TRBV19
clone size: NA
CDR3 protein: CASRKNLQRTNYGYTF
CDR3 DNA: TGTGCCAGTAGGAAAAATCTACAGCGGACGAACTATGGCTACACCTTC

J gene: TRBJ1-2
CDR3 length: 12
D gene: NA
V gene: TRBV5-1
clone size: NA
CDR3 protein: CASRGQDYGYTF
CDR3 DNA: TGCGCCAGCAGGGGCCAGGACTATGGCTACACCTTC

J gene: TRBJ2-2
CDR3 length: 12
D gene: NA
V gene: TRBV14
clone size: NA
CDR3 protein: CASSLRAGELFF
CDR3 DNA: TGTGCCAGCAGCCTGCGGGCCGGGGAGCTGTTTTTT

J gene: TRBJ2-5
CDR3 length: 14
D gene: TRBD1
V gene: TRBV10-3
clone size: NA
CDR3 protein: CAISPGQGGETQYF
CDR3 DNA: TGTGCCATCAGTCCCGGACAGGGTGGGGAGACCCAGTACTTC

J gene: TRBJ1-2
CDR3 length: 15
D gene: TRBD1
V gene: TRBV6-5
clone size: NA
CDR3 protein: CASSTPGQGRGGYTF
CDR3 DNA: TGTGCCAGCAGCACGCCCGGACAGGGGAGAGGTGGCTACACCTTC

J gene: TRBJ2-3
CDR3 length: 17
D gene: TRBD2
V gene: TRBV11-2
clone size: medium-sized
CDR3 protein: CASSPSSGGASTDTQYF
CDR3 DNA: TGTGCCAGCAGCCCCTCTAGCGGGGGGGCTAGCACAGATACGCAGTATTTT

J gene: TRBJ1-2
CDR3 length: 13
D gene: TRBD1
V gene: TRBV6-5
clone size: NA
CDR3 protein: CASSYSRGPHYIF
CDR3 DNA: TGTGCCAGCAGTTACTCGAGGGGGCCACACTACATATTC

J gene: TRBJ2-2
CDR3 length: 16
D gene: TRBD2
V gene: TRBV5-4
clone size: NA
CDR3 protein: CASSAAGALNTGELFF
CDR3 DNA: TGTGCCAGCAGCGCAGCGGGGGCCCTGAACACCGGGGAGCTGTTTTTT

J gene: TRBJ1-6
CDR3 length: 15
D gene: NA
V gene: TRBV5-4
clone size: NA
CDR3 protein: CASSSGVQNNSPLHF
CDR3 DNA: TGTGCCAGCAGCTCCGGAGTGCAGAACAATTCACCCCTCCACTTT

J gene: TRBJ1-5
CDR3 length: 13
D gene: NA
V gene: TRBV7-2
clone size: NA
CDR3 protein: CASSLQGGQPQHF
CDR3 DNA: TGTGCCAGCAGCTTACAGGGAGGCCAGCCCCAGCATTTT

J gene: TRBJ2-6
CDR3 length: 18
D gene: NA
V gene: TRBV5-4
clone size: NA
CDR3 protein: CASRGGGASPSGANVLTF
CDR3 DNA: TGTGCCAGCAGAGGTGGGGGGGCTTCCCCCTCTGGGGCCAACGTCCTGACTTTC

J gene: TRBJ2-3
CDR3 length: 15
D gene: TRBD2
V gene: TRBV5-1
clone size: NA
CDR3 protein: CASSPGLAGADTQYF
CDR3 DNA: TGCGCCAGCAGCCCCGGACTAGCGGGAGCAGATACGCAGTATTTT

J gene: TRBJ2-7
CDR3 length: 14
D gene: NA
V gene: TRBV11-3
clone size: NA
CDR3 protein: CASSFFSGLGEQYF
CDR3 DNA: TGTGCCAGCAGCTTCTTCAGCGGATTGGGCGAGCAGTACTTC

J gene: TRBJ2-1
CDR3 length: 14
D gene: TRBD1
V gene: TRBV7-9
clone size: NA
CDR3 protein: CASSKFGQGGEQFF
CDR3 DNA: TGTGCCAGCAGTAAGTTTGGACAGGGAGGTGAGCAGTTCTTC

J gene: TRBJ1-2
CDR3 length: 13
D gene: NA
V gene: TRBV5-8
clone size: NA
CDR3 protein: CASSLGGVYGYTF
CDR3 DNA: TGTGCCAGCAGCCTGGGCGGGGTTTATGGCTACACCTTC

J gene: TRBJ2-7
CDR3 length: 14
D gene: TRBD1
V gene: TRBV4-1
clone size: once
CDR3 protein: CASSGNRGFREQYF
CDR3 DNA: TGCGCCAGTTCGGGGAACAGGGGTTTTCGCGAGCAGTACTTC

J gene: TRBJ2-5
CDR3 length: 15
D gene: TRBD1
V gene: TRBV5-1
clone size: NA
CDR3 protein: CASSWIDRVQETQYF
CDR3 DNA: TGCGCCAGCAGCTGGATCGACAGGGTCCAAGAGACCCAGTACTTC

J gene: TRBJ2-5
CDR3 length: 15
D gene: NA
V gene: TRBV6-1
clone size: NA
CDR3 protein: CASSAYRGAGETQYF
CDR3 DNA: TGTGCCAGCAGTGCCTACCGGGGGGCTGGGGAGACCCAGTACTTC

J gene: TRBJ2-5
CDR3 length: 16
D gene: NA
V gene: TRBV5-4
clone size: NA
CDR3 protein: CASSEGGRGLVETQYF
CDR3 DNA: TGTGCCAGCAGCGAAGGGGGCAGGGGACTCGTTGAGACCCAGTACTTC

J gene: TRBJ1-2
CDR3 length: 13
D gene: NA
V gene: TRBV11-2
clone size: few
CDR3 protein: CASSLGRAEGYTF
CDR3 DNA: TGTGCCAGCAGCTTAGGCAGGGCGGAGGGCTACACCTTC

J gene: TRBJ2-1
CDR3 length: 15
D gene: NA
V gene: TRBV15
clone size: NA
CDR3 protein: CATSRDYTTYNEQFF
CDR3 DNA: TGTGCCACCAGCAGAGATTACACAACCTACAATGAGCAGTTCTTC

J gene: TRBJ2-1
CDR3 length: 16
D gene: TRBD2
V gene: TRBV2
clone size: NA
CDR3 protein: CASRRDGGSPYNEQFF
CDR3 DNA: TGTGCCAGCAGGAGGGACGGGGGGAGCCCCTACAATGAGCAGTTCTTC